The 32 T cell receptor beta chains below were found in one sample sequenced in a study of blood T cell repertoires in COVID-19. This table comes from immunoSEQ multiplex PCR, and its TCRdb copy is limited to in-frame clones, with some not included. This table has about 120,000 clones, 60% to 80% appearing once. Material: peripheral blood. The receptors were sampled from a man in his sixties with acute or convalescent COVID-19.

The chain recombines TRBV24-1 with TRBJ1-5; no definite D call. This CDR3 is 17 amino acids long. Trimming shortened V by 3 bases and J by 0 bases, and 14 bases separated the two germline ends. Germline V gene sequence: CDR1 KGHDR, CDR2 SFDVKD. CDR3 nucleotide sequence: TGTGCCACCAGTGATAATCGTAGACAATATAGCAATCAGCCCCAGCATTTT. Protein sequence: CATSDNRRQYSNQPQHF.

The chain carries TRBV11-2 and TRBJ2-7; no clear D gene. Trimming removed 5 bases from V and 6 bases from J, with 11 bases in between. The CDR3 consists of 12 residues. In germline, CDR1 is SGHAT, CDR2 FQNNGV. The CDR3 region has the DNA TGTGCCAGCAGCCCAGCAGGCAGCGAGCAGTACTTC. Its translation: CASSPAGSEQYF.

The gene calls are TRBV5-1 and TRBJ1-2, with D perhaps matching TRBD1 (6 bases). Germline V gives CDR1 SGHRS, CDR2 YFSETQ. CDR3 size: 14 residues. V lost 0 bases and J lost 2, with 8 bases in between. CDR3 nucleotide sequence: TGCGCCAGCAGCTTGGACAGGGACAACTATGGCTACACCTTC. Amino acids: CASSLDRDNYGYTF.

The chain recombines TRBV24-1 with TRBJ1-1, with D unclear. The V and J ends lost 9 bases and 1 base respectively, with 14 bases between them. CDR1 KGHDR and CDR2 SFDVKD come from the germline V gene. CDR3 length equals 14 residues. The CDR3, as DNA: TGTGCCACCGTGTCGCAGGTTGGGAACACTGAAGCTTTCTTT. As protein: CATVSQVGNTEAFF.

The chain uses TRBV27 and TRBJ1-2; D is possibly TRBD1 (5 bases). V lost 5 bases and J 3 bases, leaving 13 bases between the germline ends. CDR1 is MNHEY, CDR2 SMNVEV, per germline (reference sequence). The CDR3 consists of 14 residues. The CDR3 nucleotides read TGTGCCAGCAGTCCGGGGGTAATGGACTATGGCTACACCTTC. This translates into CASSPGVMDYGYTF.

A few counts support this clone. The chain employs TRBV11-2 and TRBJ2-3; TRBD2 aligns across 14 bases. This CDR3 comprises 17 residues. Germline assignment: CDR1 SGHAT and CDR2 FQNNGV. The V gene end was trimmed by 1 base and the J gene end by 2 bases; junction bases not matched to a gene: 2. The CDR3, as DNA: TGTGCCAGCAGCTTAGGGACTAGCGGGGGGCTCACAGATACGCAGTATTTT. This sequence encodes CASSLGTSGGLTDTQYF.

The genes are TRBV30 and TRBJ1-1; D call uncertain. Germline-derived CDR1 and CDR2 are GTSNPN and SVGIG (reference sequence). This CDR3 spans 13 amino acids. V shed 3 bases and J shed 5 bases, with 13 bases lying between them. The CDR3 DNA sequence: TGTGCCTGGAGCCCAGTGTTGGCTACTGAAGCTTTCTTT. Translated, it gives CAWSPVLATEAFF.

The chain employs TRBV30 and TRBJ1-5; D is perhaps TRBD1 (5 bases). V was shortened by 1 base and J by 4 bases, with 20 bases between the two germline ends. This CDR3 region has 17 residues. Germline values: CDR1 GTSNPN, CDR2 SVGIG (reference sequence). The CDR3 DNA reads TGTGCCTGGAGTGCCCCCGGTTTCCAGGGCTCGAATCAGCCCCAGCATTTT. It yields the protein CAWSAPGFQGSNQPQHF.

V gene TRBV7-2 combines with J gene TRBJ1-5; no definite D call. V was clipped by 1 base and J by 0 bases, with 13 bases between them. Germline CDR1 reads SGHTA; CDR2 reads FQGNSA. This CDR3 comprises 17 residues. The CDR3 loop is CASSLVGGSYSNQPQHF. CDR3 DNA sequence: TGTGCCAGCAGCTTAGTTGGTGGCAGTTATAGCAATCAGCCCCAGCATTTT.

The J gene is TRBJ1-2, the V gene TRBV28, with 8 nucleotides matching TRBD1. The CDR3 covers 15 residues. After removal of 7 bases from V and 6 bases from J, the junction contained 13 bases not matched to a gene. Germline lookup yields CDR1 MDHEN and CDR2 SYDVKM. The CDR3 sequence: CASTLLHPGGNGYTF. The CDR3 coding sequence is TGTGCCAGCACCCTCCTACACCCAGGGGGCAATGGCTACACCTTC.

V and J are TRBV5-1 and TRBJ1-2; TRBD1 agrees at 7 bases. V was pared by 2 bases and J by 6 bases, with 10 bases of the junction left unmatched. CDR1 SGHRS and CDR2 YFSETQ come from the germline V gene. CDR3 size: 15 residues. The CDR3 is CASSLTDRSTDGYTF. The CDR3 nucleotides read TGCGCCAGCAGCTTAACGGACAGGTCGACAGATGGCTACACCTTC. The full variable domain, its missing parts supplied by reference TRBV5-1 and TRBJ1-2, is KAGVTQTPRYLIKTRGQQVTLSCSPISGHRSVSWYQQTPGQGLQFLFEYFSETQRNKGNFPGRFSGRQFSNSRSEMNVSTLELGDSALYLCASSLTDRSTDGYTFGSGTRLTVV.

In this sample, this clone turned up a few times. The chain combines TRBV7-8 with TRBJ2-3; tentatively, D is TRBD2 (7 bases). This CDR3 has 15 residues. Trimming shortened V by 5 bases and J by 3 bases, and 15 bases separated the two germline ends. Germline lookup yields CDR1 SGHVS and CDR2 FQNEAQ. The CDR3, as DNA: TGTGCCAGCAGCCCAGAGGGGGGGGCAACAGATACGCAGTATTTT. Translating gives CASSPEGGATDTQYF.

The V gene is TRBV12-3 or TRBV12-4, the J gene TRBJ2-1; D unresolved. CDR3 length: 13 residues. V gave up 4 bases and J gave up 4 bases, with 8 bases separating them. CDR3 amino acids: CASSYTAYNEQFF. For the CDR3, the DNA is TGTGCCAGCAGTTATACAGCTTACAATGAGCAGTTCTTC.

V gene TRBV10-2 combines with J gene TRBJ2-7; a weak D match, TRBD1 (5 bases). The CDR3 sequence is 12 residues long. Germline CDR1 WSHSY, CDR2 SAAADI. The V gene lost 5 bases and the J gene lost 4 bases, with 9 bases spanning the gap. CDR3 in DNA: TGCGCCAGCAGTTCAGGGCAATACGAGCAGTACTTC. Protein: CASSSGQYEQYF.

This chain connects TRBV5-1 to TRBJ1-1, with D maybe TRBD1 (6 bases). The germline V and J ends were trimmed by 4 bases and 1 base, with 11 bases remaining between them. Germline assignment: CDR1 SGHRS and CDR2 YFSETQ. CDR3 length: 14 residues. The CDR3 DNA follows: TGCGCCAGCAGCGGGTCGACAGGGAACACTGAAGCTTTCTTT. It yields the protein CASSGSTGNTEAFF.

This clone was observed a handful of times. The chain combines TRBV5-6 with TRBJ2-3, with 7 bases aligning to TRBD2. Germline-derived CDR1 and CDR2 are SGHDT and YYEEEE. The V segment lost 4 bases and the J segment 1 base; nucleotides outside the gene matches: 9. The CDR3 sequence is 16 residues long. The CDR3 nucleotides read TGTGCCAGCAGCGTCCGCCCGGGACTACGCACAGATACGCAGTATTTT. It is translated as CASSVRPGLRTDTQYF.

Remarks on this clone: The sample holds other DNA sequences that translate to the same CDR3. The chain links TRBV6-5 to TRBJ1-2; TRBD1 is a possible D gene (5 bases). V shed 2 bases and J shed 2 bases, with 6 bases lying between them. The CDR3 extends over 13 amino acids. The germline CDR1 and CDR2 sequences are MNHEY and SVGAGI. The CDR3 here is CASSYGGNYGYTF. CDR3 sequence (DNA): TGTGCCAGCAGTTACGGGGGGAACTATGGCTACACCTTC.

Here the CDR3 reads CASSYGLAHYNEQFF. The CDR3 bases are TGTGCCAGCAGCTACGGACTAGCGCATTACAATGAGCAGTTCTTC. The V call is TRBV11-2, the J call TRBJ2-1; 9 nucleotides agree with TRBD2. CDR1 SGHAT and CDR2 FQNNGV come from the germline V gene. Trimming removed 4 bases from V and 4 bases from J; junction bases left unmatched: 5. The CDR3 contains 15 residues.

The gene calls are TRBV5-6 and TRBJ2-7, with a tentative D call TRBD1 (7 bases). Trimming took off 1 base at V and 6 bases at J, with 11 bases between the two ends. This CDR3 is 13 amino acids long. Per germline, CDR1 SGHDT and CDR2 YYEEEE. DNA for the CDR3: TGTGCCAGCAGCTTGCTCAGGGGGGTCGAGCAGTACTTC. Amino acid sequence: CASSLLRGVEQYF.

This sequence joins TRBV10-3 and TRBJ1-2; 7 bases are shared with TRBD1. Germline CDR1 ENHRY, CDR2 SYGVKD. The J segment lost 8 bases and the V segment lost 4 bases, leaving 10 bases of the junction unmatched. This CDR3 has 14 amino acids. CDR3 in amino acids: CAISVGGRYSGYTF. The CDR3 DNA reads as TGTGCCATCAGTGTAGGGGGCCGATATTCCGGCTACACCTTC.

The J gene is TRBJ2-2, the V gene TRBV7-9, with 13 bases matching TRBD2. V gave up 5 bases and J gave up 4 bases; unmatched junction bases: 1. In germline, CDR1 is SEHNR, CDR2 FQNEAQ (reference sequence). This CDR3 has 15 residues. The CDR3 DNA reads as TGTGCCAGCAGCAGGACTAGCGGGGGCACCGGGGAGCTGTTTTTT. As protein: CASSRTSGGTGELFF.

This rearrangement joins TRBV29-1 to TRBJ2-1, with TRBD2 identical over 7 bases. Germline V gives CDR1 SQVTM, CDR2 ANQGSEA. CDR3 length equals 14 residues. Unmatched junction bases numbered 5, after V lost 2 bases and J lost 4 bases. The CDR3 protein is CSVEREGGYNEQFF. The CDR3 region has the DNA TGCAGCGTTGAAAGGGAGGGAGGGTACAATGAGCAGTTCTTC.

The chain carries TRBV18 and TRBJ2-3, with a weak D call TRBD1 (5 bases). Germline values: CDR1 KGHSH, CDR2 LQKENI. This CDR3 is built from 15 residues. The V end was cut by 2 bases, the J end by 3 bases, with 12 bases between. CDR3 sequence reads: CASSPYQGPTDTQYF. The CDR3 nucleotides are TGTGCCAGCTCACCATACCAGGGTCCGACAGATACGCAGTATTTT.

The genes are TRBV11-2 and TRBJ2-7; D is possibly TRBD2 (6 bases). In germline, CDR1 is SGHAT, CDR2 FQNNGV. The CDR3 loop spans 14 amino acids. With 1 base removed from V and 2 bases from J, the gap between germline ends came to 9 bases. The DNA of the CDR3 is TGTGCCAGCAGCTTAGCGCGACTAGCCTACGAGCAGTACTTC. Translation: CASSLARLAYEQYF.

This clone has a handful of counts. The rearrangement uses TRBV27 and TRBJ1-1; possibly TRBD1 for D (5 bases). Trimming left V 2 bases short and J 6 bases short, with 16 bases between. This CDR3 spans 15 amino acids. Germline values: CDR1 MNHEY, CDR2 SMNVEV (reference sequence). CDR3 coding DNA: TGTGCCAGCAGTTTACCCCCCGAGGCGGGGGCTGAAGCTTTCTTT. This translates into CASSLPPEAGAEAFF.

This chain links TRBV7-8 with TRBJ2-5; 9 nucleotides match TRBD2. The CDR3 is made up of 15 amino acids. CDR1 and CDR2 from the germline V gene are SGHVS and FQNEAQ. The V gene end was trimmed by 6 bases and the J gene end by 1 base; junction bases not matched to a gene: 6. The DNA of the CDR3 is TGTGCCAGCAGTCCGGGACTAGCAGCCCAAGAGACCCAGTACTTC. This gives the protein CASSPGLAAQETQYF.

This clone was detected only a few times. J is TRBJ1-2 and V is TRBV5-1, with 9 bases that match TRBD1. This CDR3 has 14 amino acids. Germline-derived CDR1 and CDR2 are SGHRS and YFSETQ. Trimming cost V 7 bases and J 3 bases; bases outside gene matches: 7. The CDR3 nucleotides are TGCGCCAGCGGCCGGGACAGGGTAGACTATGGCTACACCTTC. This gives the protein CASGRDRVDYGYTF.

The chain combines TRBV5-1 with TRBJ1-1; perhaps TRBD1 as D (5 bases). This CDR3 has 15 amino acids. V dropped 0 bases and J dropped 5 bases, with 14 bases sitting between them. Germline V gene sequence: CDR1 SGHRS, CDR2 YFSETQ. The CDR3 DNA reads as TGCGCCAGCAGCTTGGAAGCCGGGGGAAGGACTGAAGCTTTCTTT. It is translated as CASSLEAGGRTEAFF.

The genes are TRBV18 and TRBJ2-5; D may be TRBD1 (5 bases). CDR3 length equals 13 residues. Per germline, CDR1 KGHSH and CDR2 LQKENI. V lost 5 bases and J lost 5, with 12 bases in between. CDR3 in amino acids: CASSNTGSETQYF. Written as DNA, the CDR3 is TGTGCCAGCTCAAATACAGGCTCGGAGACCCAGTACTTC.

V usage is TRBV6-5 and J usage is TRBJ1-2; D uncertain. V dropped 7 bases and J dropped 4 bases, with 7 bases sitting between them. The CDR3 sequence is 11 residues long. Germline CDR1 and CDR2: MNHEY and SVGAGI. In DNA form, the CDR3 reads TGTGCCAGCACAGCAGGCTATGGCTACACCTTC. This gives the protein CASTAGYGYTF.

In its sample, this clone was seen a few times. The chain is built from TRBV27 and TRBJ2-7; a possible D gene is TRBD2 (5 bases). Germline V CDR1 and CDR2: MNHEY, SMNVEV (reference sequence). The CDR3 has 15 amino acids. Trimming removed 6 bases from V and 2 bases from J, with 17 bases in between. The CDR3 loop reads CASSSGSRLPYEQYF. The CDR3 DNA is TGTGCCAGCAGCTCGGGGAGCCGACTGCCCTACGAGCAGTACTTC.

This chain uses TRBV9 with TRBJ1-1; D is unresolved. The V and J ends lost 0 bases and 1 base respectively, with 10 bases between them. The V gene's germline CDR1 is SGDLS and CDR2 YYNGEE. This CDR3 has 15 amino acids. CDR3 DNA: TGTGCCAGCAGCGTAGTTAGCCACTCGAACACTGAAGCTTTCTTT. It encodes CASSVVSHSNTEAFF.